This is a list of T cell receptor beta chains from one sample in a study of cytomegalovirus exposure and HLA in healthy donors. Data came from immunoSEQ multiplex PCR; TCRdb stores just in-frame clones and leaves some out. The sample carries more than 85,000 clones, around 80% recorded once. Sequencing was carried out using PBMCs. The source is a man aged 18 to 30 in good health and CMV-seronegative. The CDR3 runs from the conserved cysteine through the conserved F or W. Each record gives: clone size, J gene, D gene, V gene, CDR3 protein, CDR3 DNA. The D gene is left open where the match is weak. Clone size is shown for a subset of rows, as once, few, many or a class of expanded clone.

- TRBJ1-1 - TRBV7-3 CASSPLGGTMNTEAFF TGTGCCAGCAGCCCCCTCGGGGGGACCATGAACACTGAAGCTTTCTTT
once TRBJ2-1 TRBD2 TRBV7-3 CASREAGVAYNEQFF TGTGCCAGCAGGGAAGCGGGAGTCGCCTACAATGAGCAGTTCTTC
- TRBJ2-7 TRBD1 TRBV5-4 CANSNAGTGSYEQYF TGTGCCAACTCGAACGCCGGGACAGGATCCTACGAGCAGTACTTC
- TRBJ1-1 - TRBV9 CASSVPPAEAFF TGTGCCAGCAGCGTCCCTCCCGCTGAAGCTTTCTTT
- TRBJ2-7 - TRBV6-1 CASRYGLASYEQYF TGTGCCAGCAGGTATGGACTGGCCTCCTACGAGCAGTACTTC
- TRBJ2-5 TRBD2 TRBV10-3 CAISGAGEETQYF TGTGCCATCAGTGGAGCGGGAGAAGAGACCCAGTACTTC
- TRBJ2-7 - TRBV19 CASSRADEQYF TGTGCCAGTAGTAGGGCCGACGAGCAGTACTTC
- TRBJ2-7 TRBD1 TRBV25-1 CASSESGTGGYEQYF TGTGCCAGCAGTGAATCGGGGACAGGGGGCTACGAGCAGTACTTC
- TRBJ1-3 TRBD1 TRBV6-6 CASSGTAGNTIYF TGTGCCAGCAGTGGGACAGCCGGAAACACCATATATTTT
- TRBJ2-3 TRBD1 TRBV4-1 CASSQLDRRDTQYF TGCGCCAGCAGCCAGCTGGACAGGAGGGATACGCAGTATTTT